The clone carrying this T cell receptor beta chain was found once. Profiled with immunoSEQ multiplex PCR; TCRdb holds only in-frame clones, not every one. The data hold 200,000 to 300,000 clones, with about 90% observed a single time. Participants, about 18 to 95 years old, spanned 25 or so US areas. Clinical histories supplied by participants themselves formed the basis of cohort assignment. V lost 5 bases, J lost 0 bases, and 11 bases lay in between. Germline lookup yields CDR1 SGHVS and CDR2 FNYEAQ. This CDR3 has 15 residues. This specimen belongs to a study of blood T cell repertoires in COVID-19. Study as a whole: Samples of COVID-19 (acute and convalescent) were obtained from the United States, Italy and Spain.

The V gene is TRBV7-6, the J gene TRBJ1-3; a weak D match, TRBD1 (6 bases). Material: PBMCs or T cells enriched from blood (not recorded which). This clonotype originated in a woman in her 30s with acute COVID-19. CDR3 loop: CASSQDSTSGNTIYF. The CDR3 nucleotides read TGTGCCAGCAGCCAGGACAGCACCTCTGGAAACACCATATATTTT. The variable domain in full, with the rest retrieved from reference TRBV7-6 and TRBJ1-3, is GAGVSQSPRYKVTKRGQDVALRCDPISGHVSLYWYRQALGQGPEFLTYFNYEAQQDKSGLPNDRFSAERPEGSISTLTIQRTEQRDSAMYRCASSQDSTSGNTIYFGEGSWLTVV.